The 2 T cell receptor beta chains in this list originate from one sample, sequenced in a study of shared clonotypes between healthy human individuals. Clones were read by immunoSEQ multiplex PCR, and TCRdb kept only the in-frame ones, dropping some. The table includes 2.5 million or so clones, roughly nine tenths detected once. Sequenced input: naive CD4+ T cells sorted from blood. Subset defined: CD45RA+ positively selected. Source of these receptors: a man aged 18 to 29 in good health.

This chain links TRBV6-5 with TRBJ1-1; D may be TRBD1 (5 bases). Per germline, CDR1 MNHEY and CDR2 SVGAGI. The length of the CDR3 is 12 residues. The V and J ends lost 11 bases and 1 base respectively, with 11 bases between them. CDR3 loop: CAAWRGNTEAFF. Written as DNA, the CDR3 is TGTGCCGCCTGGAGGGGGAACACTGAAGCTTTCTTT.

As DNA, the CDR3 is TGCGCCAGCAGTGAGTCTGACAGGGCGGCAGATACGCAGTATTTT. Its translation is CASSESDRAADTQYF. This rearrangement joins TRBV10-1 to TRBJ2-3; 7 nucleotides match TRBD1. There are 15 residues in the CDR3. V lost 0 bases to trimming and J lost 4 bases; unmatched junction nucleotides: 4. Germline V CDR1 and CDR2: WNHNN, SYGVQD (reference sequence).